This is a list of T cell receptor beta chains from one sample in a study of cytomegalovirus exposure and HLA in healthy donors. Produced via immunoSEQ multiplex PCR; TCRdb's table is partial and in-frame only. The profile shows 170,000 or so clones, about four fifths of them singletons. Sequencing was carried out using PBMCs. The source is a young man in good health and CMV-seropositive. Each CDR3 is given with its conserved first and last residue. A D gene is named only where the DNA matches it firmly. A row's size may be missing; if present it is once, few, many or a size class.

clone size	V gene	D gene	J gene	CDR3 protein	CDR3 DNA
.	TRBV4-1	.	TRBJ1-2	CASSQDLRGIYGYTF	TGCGCCAGCAGCCAAGATCTTCGGGGAATCTATGGCTACACCTTC
.	TRBV20-1	.	TRBJ1-6	CSARGPLALHF	TGCAGTGCCCGAGGCCCCCTTGCCCTCCACTTT
.	TRBV4-3	.	TRBJ1-1	CASSQDGGDQAFF	TGCGCCAGCAGCCAAGATGGGGGGGACCAAGCTTTCTTT
.	TRBV5-6	.	TRBJ2-2	CASSLEVGGADSGELFF	TGTGCCAGCAGCTTGGAGGTAGGGGGGGCCGATTCCGGGGAGCTGTTTTTT
.	TRBV28	TRBD1	TRBJ2-7	CASRGTGSSYEQYF	TGTGCCAGCAGGGGGACAGGTAGCTCCTACGAGCAGTACTTC
.	TRBV5-1	.	TRBJ2-5	CASSLRRGRETQYF	TGCGCCAGCAGCTTGCGGCGGGGGCGAGAGACCCAGTACTTC
.	TRBV6-5	TRBD1	TRBJ2-1	CASGTAYNEQFF	TGTGCCAGCGGGACAGCCTACAATGAGCAGTTCTTC
.	TRBV6-1	.	TRBJ2-6	CAIFNYGPGANVLTF	TGTGCCATCTTTAACTATGGTCCTGGGGCCAACGTCCTGACTTTC
.	TRBV4-2	TRBD1	TRBJ2-5	CASSQVSRGPQETQYF	TGTGCCAGCAGCCAAGTGTCCAGGGGGCCTCAAGAGACCCAGTACTTC
.	TRBV30	.	TRBJ1-6	CAWNRRYYNSPLHF	TGTGCCTGGAACAGGAGATATTATAATTCACCCCTCCACTTT
.	TRBV6-1	TRBD1	TRBJ2-1	CASSEGTGGNEQFF	TGTGCCAGCAGTGAAGGGACAGGGGGCAATGAGCAGTTCTTC
.	TRBV5-5	.	TRBJ1-5	CASSLSQTGVGRPQHF	TGTGCCAGCAGCTTGTCCCAAACCGGGGTCGGGCGGCCCCAGCATTTT
.	TRBV2	TRBD2	TRBJ2-1	CASRRLLTSGAKGYNEQFF	TGTGCCAGCCGACGTCTTCTAACTAGCGGAGCAAAAGGGTACAATGAGCAGTTCTTC
.	TRBV7-9	.	TRBJ1-5	CASSLAGGGRGNQPQHF	TGTGCCAGCAGCTTAGCGGGAGGGGGGAGGGGTAATCAGCCCCAGCATTTT
.	TRBV5-1	TRBD1	TRBJ2-7	CASSLLSVAFGTGMDEQYF	TGCGCCAGCAGCTTACTCTCGGTGGCTTTCGGGACAGGGATGGACGAGCAGTACTTC
.	TRBV25-1	TRBD1	TRBJ1-4	CASSPMGTGQLFF	TGTGCCAGCAGCCCTATGGGGACAGGGCAACTGTTTTTT
.	TRBV7-6	TRBD2	TRBJ2-5	CASSSSLAGVAAETQYF	TGTGCCAGCAGCTCGAGTCTAGCGGGAGTGGCGGCGGAGACCCAGTACTTC
.	TRBV27	.	TRBJ2-7	CASSLSGVYEQYF	TGTGCCAGCAGTTTATCGGGAGTCTACGAGCAGTACTTC
.	TRBV27	.	TRBJ1-2	CASSSTTEPYYGYTF	TGTGCCAGCAGTTCCACGACGGAGCCTTACTATGGCTACACCTTC
.	TRBV7-9	.	TRBJ1-2	CASSELNYGYTF	TGTGCCAGCAGCGAGTTAAACTATGGCTACACCTTC
.	TRBV7-9	TRBD2	TRBJ2-7	CASSFPSSGVEQYF	TGTGCCAGCAGCTTCCCCAGTAGCGGGGTCGAGCAGTACTTC
few	TRBV6-5	.	TRBJ1-1	CASSFRRGEAFF	TGTGCCAGCAGTTTTAGAAGGGGTGAAGCTTTCTTT
.	TRBV7-2	.	TRBJ1-3	CASSLDPVGNTIYF	TGTGCCAGCAGCTTAGACCCAGTCGGAAACACCATATATTTT
.	TRBV7-9	.	TRBJ1-2	CASSLTGTPKYGYTF	TGTGCCAGCAGCTTAACCGGTACGCCCAAATATGGCTACACCTTC
.	TRBV27	.	TRBJ2-7	CASSSYRASSYEQYF	TGTGCCAGCAGTTCGTACAGGGCCAGCTCCTACGAGCAGTACTTC
once	TRBV19	.	TRBJ2-7	CARNRAYEQYF	TGTGCCAGAAACAGGGCCTACGAGCAGTACTTC
.	TRBV5-4	.	TRBJ2-7	CASSGGSSDYEQYF	TGTGCCAGCAGCGGAGGGTCATCTGACTACGAGCAGTACTTC
.	TRBV6-5	.	TRBJ1-2	CASSYLREEVGCTF	TGTGCCAGCAGTTACCTCAGGGAGGAGGTTGGGTGCACCTTC
.	TRBV4-3	.	TRBJ1-2	CASSQERQGISGYTF	TGCGCCAGCAGCCAAGAAAGGCAGGGGATTTCTGGCTACACCTTC
.	TRBV7-8	TRBD1	TRBJ2-3	CASGPGQSTDTQYF	TGTGCCAGCGGCCCGGGACAGAGCACAGATACGCAGTATTTT
few	TRBV28	TRBD2	TRBJ2-5	CASSLMGSGGEETQYF	TGTGCCAGCAGTTTAATGGGTAGCGGGGGGGAAGAGACCCAGTACTTC
.	TRBV6-4	.	TRBJ1-4	CASSSTAEANEKLFF	TGTGCCAGCAGTTCAACAGCGGAGGCTAATGAAAAACTGTTTTTT
once	TRBV7-2	TRBD2	TRBJ2-7	CASSPGVAGGYEQYF	TGTGCCAGCAGCCCGGGGGTAGCGGGAGGTTACGAGCAGTACTTC
.	TRBV5-1	TRBD2	TRBJ2-1	CASSLLAGGDEQFF	TGCGCCAGCAGCCTTCTAGCGGGAGGGGATGAGCAGTTCTTC
.	TRBV7-9	.	TRBJ2-4	CSSSSIDRDRNIQYF	TGTTCCAGCAGCTCCATCGACAGAGACCGAAACATTCAGTACTTC
.	TRBV27	.	TRBJ2-7	CASSLAGIHEQYF	TGTGCCAGCAGTTTAGCGGGGATCCACGAGCAGTACTTC
.	TRBV5-1	.	TRBJ2-3	CASSLSPGTTDTQYF	TGCGCCAGCAGCTTATCCCCAGGCACAACAGATACGCAGTATTTT
.	TRBV5-4	TRBD1	TRBJ2-7	CASSGDRVPPYEQYF	TGTGCCAGCAGCGGGGACAGGGTCCCTCCCTACGAGCAGTACTTC
.	TRBV30	.	TRBJ1-3	CAWSVGQPGGNTIYF	TGTGCCTGGAGTGTCGGACAGCCCGGAGGAAACACCATATATTTT
.	TRBV4-3	.	TRBJ1-4	CASSQDRGANEKLFF	TGCGCCAGCAGCCAAGACAGGGGTGCTAATGAAAAACTGTTTTTT
.	TRBV29-1	.	TRBJ2-3	CSVVWQEPDTQYF	TGCAGCGTTGTTTGGCAGGAACCAGATACGCAGTATTTT
.	TRBV9	TRBD2	TRBJ2-1	CASSDSRGGQFF	TGTGCCAGCAGCGACTCGCGGGGGGGCCAGTTCTTC
.	TRBV29-1	TRBD1	TRBJ2-7	CSVRTGGPYEQYF	TGCAGCGTCCGCACAGGGGGTCCCTACGAGCAGTACTTC
few	TRBV28	.	TRBJ1-1	CASSNRVRTEAFF	TGTGCCAGCAGTAACAGGGTCCGCACTGAAGCTTTCTTT
few	TRBV9	TRBD2	TRBJ2-5	CASSEGLARETQYF	TGTGCCAGCAGCGAGGGACTAGCTCGGGAGACCCAGTACTTC
.	TRBV6-1	.	TRBJ1-5	CASSTRQGNQPQHF	TGTGCCAGCAGTACACGACAGGGCAATCAGCCCCAGCATTTT
.	TRBV11-2	TRBD1	TRBJ2-5	CASSFGPYRGQETQYF	TGTGCCAGCAGCTTCGGCCCATACAGGGGGCAAGAGACCCAGTACTTC
.	TRBV12-5	.	TRBJ1-1	CASGLVAGRNTEAFF	TGTGCTAGTGGTTTGGTAGCGGGGCGAAACACTGAAGCTTTCTTT
.	TRBV4-1	.	TRBJ2-3	CASSQDVDSASTDTQYF	TGCGCCAGCAGCCAAGATGTGGACTCAGCAAGCACAGATACGCAGTATTTT
.	TRBV11-3	TRBD1	TRBJ1-6	CASSLGQASSYNSPLHF	TGTGCCAGCAGCTTGGGACAGGCGAGCTCCTATAATTCACCCCTCCACTTT
.	TRBV7-2	TRBD1	TRBJ1-4	CASSRFDRGDEKLFF	TGTGCCAGCAGTCGATTTGACAGGGGAGATGAAAAACTGTTTTTT
.	TRBV19	.	TRBJ1-2	CASSIDRVVHYGYTF	TGTGCCAGTAGTATAGACAGGGTCGTCCACTATGGCTACACCTTC